This T cell receptor (beta chain) was identified in a study of PD-1 blockade in classical Hodgkin lymphoma. All patients relapsed after autologous stem cell transplantation, and brentuximab vedotin exposure varied. Isolated CD8+ T cells were derived from thawed PBMCs through magnetic negative selection. The assay was immunoSEQ multiplex PCR, and TCRdb's table has in-frame clones only and misses some. The sample holds about 27,000 clones, around nine tenths seen once. A note on this clone: Its antigen is not identified.

Germline CDR1 reads MDHEN; CDR2 reads SYDVKM. This CDR3 contains 16 residues. Trimming cost V 6 bases and J 5 bases; bases outside gene matches: 11. Study results and caveats: Repertoires differed for reasons still undefined, possibly disease activity or prior therapy. CD4+ TCR diversity, unlike CD8+, rose significantly by C4D1.

The input for sequencing was CD8+ T cells from blood, taken at baseline. This chain joins TRBV28 and TRBJ2-5, with 11 bases that match TRBD1. The receptor's source is a human donor with classical Hodgkin lymphoma. The CDR3 nucleotides are TGTGCCAGCAGCCCCCCGGGACAGGGGGTCCGGGAGACCCAGTACTTC. Translated: CASSPPGQGVRETQYF.